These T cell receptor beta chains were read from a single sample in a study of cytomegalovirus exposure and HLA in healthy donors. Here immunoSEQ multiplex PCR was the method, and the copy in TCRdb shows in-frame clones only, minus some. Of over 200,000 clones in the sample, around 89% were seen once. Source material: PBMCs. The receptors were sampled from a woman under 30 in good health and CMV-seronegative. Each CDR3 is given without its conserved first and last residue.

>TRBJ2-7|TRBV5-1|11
ASTWERSYEQY
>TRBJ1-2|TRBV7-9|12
ASSFGQGDYGYT
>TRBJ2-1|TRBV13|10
ASSGDSESQF
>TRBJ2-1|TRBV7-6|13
ASSSLAGLNNEQF
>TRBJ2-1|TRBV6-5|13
ASSMRQGENNEQF
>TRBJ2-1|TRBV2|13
ASSEEALKGNEQF
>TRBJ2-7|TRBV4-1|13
ASSYGQVSSYEQY
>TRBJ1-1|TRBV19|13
ASNPFGGASTEAF
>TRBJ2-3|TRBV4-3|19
ASSQDTTILAGDFGGYTQY
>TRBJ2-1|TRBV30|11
AWDRGIIYEQF
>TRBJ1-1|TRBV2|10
ASSVRNTEAF
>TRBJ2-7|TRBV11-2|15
ASSLDRLVAGSYEQY
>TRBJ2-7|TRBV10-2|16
ASRATSGRNMSSYEQY
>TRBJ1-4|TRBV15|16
ATSRDPLGRVAGERLF
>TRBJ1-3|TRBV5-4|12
ASSLGPMADTIY
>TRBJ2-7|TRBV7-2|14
ASSLIGQISTGEQY
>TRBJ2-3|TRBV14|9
ASSQVRTQY
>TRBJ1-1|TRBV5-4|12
ASSAGLQNTEAF
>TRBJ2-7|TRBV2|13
ASSRLAEGPYEQY
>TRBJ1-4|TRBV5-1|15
ASSPGQGRGTNEKLF
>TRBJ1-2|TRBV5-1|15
ASSLGGKQGTNYGYT
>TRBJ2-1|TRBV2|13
ASSMGLAGYNEQF
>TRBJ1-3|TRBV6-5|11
ASRTGAGNTIY
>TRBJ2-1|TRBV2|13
ASSVGLAGGGEQF
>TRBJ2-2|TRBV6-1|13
ASSEAQMGGGELF
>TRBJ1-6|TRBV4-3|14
ASSLPLRTGLTPLH
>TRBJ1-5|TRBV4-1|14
ASSQAFIRANQPQH
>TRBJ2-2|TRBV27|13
ASSFWGGGTGELF
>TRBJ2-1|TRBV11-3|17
ASSKSGGSLAGGLNEQF
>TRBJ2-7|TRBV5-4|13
ASSTTSGEVYEQY
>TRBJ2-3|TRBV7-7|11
ASSLLSGDTQY
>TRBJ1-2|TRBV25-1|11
ASTGTGVYGYT
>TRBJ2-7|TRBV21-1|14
ASSNEGKFLSYEQY
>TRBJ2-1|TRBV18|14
ASSRPSGGLGDEQF
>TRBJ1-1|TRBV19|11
ASSYRGNTEAF
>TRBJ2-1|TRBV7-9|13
SSSQGTGPYNEQF
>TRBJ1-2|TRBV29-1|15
SVESVPGTTAGDGYT